This T cell receptor (beta chain) was recovered during a study of blood T cell repertoires in COVID-19. Study overall: Sources were T cells, B-cell-depleted T cells, or PBMCs; the material itself was cDNA or gDNA.

Trimming left V 1 base short and J 5 bases short, with 14 bases between. This CDR3 spans 14 amino acids. The V gene's germline CDR1 is GTSNPN and CDR2 SVGIG (reference sequence). Per the original data handling: Amplified reference gene primers provided the basis for estimating nucleated cell counts. TCRdb keeps only in-frame clones here, not all; method: immunoSEQ multiplex PCR. V, J and clone size were drawn from that table, and D and trimming were deduced from the DNA. The sample holds 300,000 to 400,000 clones, around 86% seen once. V gene TRBV30 combines with J gene TRBJ2-5; a weak D match, TRBD1 (6 bases). Sequencing was performed on peripheral blood. This TCR was sampled from a man between 45 and 60 years old with active or convalescent COVID-19. The CDR3 DNA follows: TGTGCCTGGAGTGGGGGCAGGGGCTGGGAGACCCAGTACTTC. Amino acid sequence: CAWSGGRGWETQYF.